A selection of T cell receptor beta chains follows, all from one sample in a study of cytomegalovirus exposure and HLA in healthy donors. Sequenced by immunoSEQ multiplex PCR; TCRdb stores in-frame clones only, minus some. This sample has 95,000 to 150,000 clones, with approximately 80% found just once. The sequenced sample was PBMCs. The receptor set was obtained from a woman aged 35 to 49 in good health and CMV-seropositive. Each CDR3 is given with its conserved first and last residue. The order of the fields is J gene, D gene, V gene, CDR3 length, clone size, CDR3 protein, CDR3 DNA. A D gene is named only where the DNA matches it firmly. Expanded clones get a size class; other rows say once, few or many, or leave the size out.

TRBJ2-2,TRBD1,TRBV5-5,14,NA,CASSLGDRAGELFF,TGTGCCAGCAGCTTGGGGGACAGAGCCGGGGAGCTGTTTTTT
TRBJ1-2,TRBD1,TRBV7-3,14,NA,CASSSLPGTGGYTF,TGTGCCAGCAGCTCCCTGCCAGGGACAGGCGGCTACACCTTC
TRBJ2-7,TRBD2,TRBV29-1,13,NA,CSGGLAGGNEQYF,TGCAGCGGCGGACTAGCGGGAGGGAACGAGCAGTACTTC
TRBJ2-7,TRBD1,TRBV5-4,14,NA,CASSSRTGDYEQYF,TGTGCCAGCAGCTCCCGGACAGGAGACTACGAGCAGTACTTC
TRBJ1-1,NA,TRBV19,14,NA,CASSILEVGTEAFF,TGTGCCAGTAGTATCCTCGAGGTGGGCACTGAAGCTTTCTTT
TRBJ2-7,NA,TRBV5-6,15,NA,CASSLGLASAYEQYF,TGTGCCAGCAGCTTAGGTCTAGCGTCCGCCTACGAGCAGTACTTC
TRBJ1-4,NA,TRBV6-6,15,NA,CASRSSRDTDEKLFF,TGTGCCAGCAGATCCTCACGGGACACAGATGAAAAACTGTTTTTT
TRBJ2-1,TRBD2,TRBV7-2,15,few,CASTLGGSSYNEQFF,TGTGCCAGCACCCTTGGCGGGAGCTCCTACAATGAGCAGTTCTTC
TRBJ2-3,NA,TRBV4-1,14,NA,CASSSDSSTDTQYF,TGCGCCAGCAGCTCGGACTCTAGCACAGATACGCAGTATTTT
TRBJ2-7,TRBD1,TRBV28,14,NA,CASRARQGGYEQYF,TGTGCCAGCAGGGCAAGACAGGGGGGCTACGAGCAGTACTTC
TRBJ2-7,NA,TRBV1,15,once,CTSSQDRQGYGEQYF,TGCACCAGCAGCCAAGATCGTCAGGGTTATGGCGAGCAGTACTTC
TRBJ2-7,NA,TRBV11-3,13,NA,CASSLGRGGEQYF,TGTGCCAGCAGCTTGGGCAGGGGTGGAGAGCAGTACTTC
TRBJ1-5,NA,TRBV19,15,NA,CASSQTHRVRQPQHF,TGTGCCAGTAGCCAAACCCACAGGGTTAGACAGCCCCAGCATTTT
TRBJ2-5,NA,TRBV29-1,11,NA,CSVARDETQYF,TGCAGCGTCGCCAGGGATGAGACCCAGTACTTC
TRBJ1-5,TRBD1,TRBV30,13,NA,CAWSAGGVQPQHF,TGTGCCTGGAGTGCAGGGGGAGTTCAGCCCCAGCATTTT
TRBJ1-4,TRBD1,TRBV5-1,14,NA,CASRLGQGGEKLFF,TGCGCCAGCAGGTTAGGACAGGGAGGCGAAAAACTGTTTTTT
TRBJ2-3,TRBD1,TRBV27,16,NA,CASSDPGQGASDTQYF,TGTGCCAGCAGTGACCCGGGACAGGGGGCATCAGATACGCAGTATTTT
TRBJ2-7,TRBD1,TRBV6-1,15,NA,CASSNRRDRGYEQYF,TGTGCCAGCAGTAACCGCCGGGACAGAGGCTACGAGCAGTACTTC
TRBJ2-1,TRBD2,TRBV7-2,14,NA,CASSPPSGYNEQFF,TGTGCCAGCAGCCCCCCTAGCGGTTACAATGAGCAGTTCTTC
TRBJ2-3,NA,TRBV30,17,once,CAWSPSLRRLSTDTQYF,TGTGCCTGGAGTCCGTCCCTCCGCAGGTTATCCACAGATACGCAGTATTTT
TRBJ1-1,NA,TRBV6-5,14,few,CASSKHDLNTEAFF,TGTGCCAGCAGTAAACATGATTTGAACACTGAAGCTTTCTTT
TRBJ1-2,NA,TRBV28,15,NA,CASSNRDTINYGYTF,TGTGCCAGCAGCAACCGGGACACCATTAACTATGGCTACACCTTC
TRBJ2-7,TRBD1,TRBV29-1,13,NA,CSVPGQGSYEQYF,TGCAGCGTTCCGGGACAGGGTTCCTACGAGCAGTACTTC
TRBJ2-6,NA,TRBV15,18,NA,CATSRGVEGPVGANVLTF,TGTGCCACCAGCAGAGGTGTTGAGGGTCCCGTTGGGGCCAACGTCCTGACTTTC